Below are 18 T cell receptor beta chains sequenced from a single sample in a study of blood T cell repertoires in COVID-19. Clones were sequenced by immunoSEQ multiplex PCR, and TCRdb holds only the in-frame ones, with some missing. Of 400,000 or so clones in the sample, 88% are singletons; the top ten hold around 2.1%. The sample taken for sequencing was PBMCs or T cells enriched from blood (not recorded which). Receptors originate from a woman between 40 and 50 years old with acute COVID-19.

J is TRBJ2-7 and V is TRBV6-5; a possible D gene is TRBD2 (6 bases). CDR1 and CDR2 from the germline V gene are MNHEY and SVGAGI. V was pared by 8 bases and J by 2 bases, with 10 bases between. This CDR3 has 12 residues. The CDR3: CASSGGTYEQYF. CDR3 nucleotide sequence: TGTGCCAGCTCTGGGGGGACCTACGAGCAGTACTTC.

This chain links TRBV27 with TRBJ1-1; 7 nucleotides agree with TRBD1. This CDR3 has 15 amino acids. With 4 bases clipped from V and 1 base from J, the junction kept 6 bases outside the gene matches. Germline V gene sequence: CDR1 MNHEY, CDR2 SMNVEV (reference sequence). The CDR3 DNA is TGTGCCAGCAGTTCCCACCGACAGGGGAACACTGAAGCTTTCTTT. Encoded protein: CASSSHRQGNTEAFF.

The rearrangement joins TRBV5-1 to TRBJ1-2, with D possibly matching TRBD1 (6 bases). Deletions cut 0 bases from V and 4 bases from J, with 13 bases between. There are 15 residues in the CDR3. The germline CDR1 and CDR2 sequences are SGHRS and YFSETQ. CDR3 bases: TGCGCCAGCAGCTTGGGTACGCAGGGGCTCTATGGCTACACCTTC. Its protein product is CASSLGTQGLYGYTF.

This rearrangement joins TRBV3-1 (or the pseudogene TRBV3-2) to TRBJ1-2; D uncertain. V lost 1 base to trimming and J lost 5 bases, with 11 bases between them. Germline-derived CDR1 and CDR2 are LGHDT and YNNKEL (reference sequence). This CDR3 has 14 residues. The CDR3 DNA is TGTGCCAGCAGCCAAGTCGAGTCCGCATATGGCTACACCTTC. Protein sequence: CASSQVESAYGYTF.

This clone was observed a single time. This chain uses TRBV25-1 with TRBJ2-1, with D unclear. V was shortened by 3 bases and J by 3 bases, with 3 bases between the two germline ends. The CDR3 contains 12 residues. CDR1 and CDR2 from the germline V gene are MGHDK and SYGVNS. DNA of the CDR3: TGTGCCAGCAGTGACAGCTACAATGAGCAGTTCTTC. Translated, it gives CASSDSYNEQFF.

This clone has a single count. The rearrangement joins TRBV19 to TRBJ2-1, with 11 bases fitting TRBD2. Germline V gives CDR1 LNHDA, CDR2 SQIVND (reference sequence). The CDR3 sequence is 16 residues long. The J segment lost 7 bases and the V segment lost 3 bases, leaving 8 bases of the junction unmatched. The CDR3 bases are TGTGCCAGTAGTATTAGCGGGGGGGCCGGTGGAAATGAGCAGTTCTTC. Amino acid sequence: CASSISGGAGGNEQFF.

Concerning this clone itself: At one end, the junction sequence differs from germline, possibly due to a read error. The chain combines TRBV4-1 with TRBJ1-2, with D tentatively TRBD1 (5 bases). This CDR3 has 16 residues. Per the germline V gene, CDR1 is MGHRA and CDR2 is YSYEKL. CDR3 loop: CASSKDPGGFGYGYTF. The CDR3 DNA reads TGCGCCAGCAGCAAAGATCCGGGGGGTTTTGGCTATGGCTACACCTTC.

CDR3 sequence (DNA): TGTGCCTGGGGACAGGCCCTTGAAGCTTTCTTT. Residues: CAWGQALEAFF. J is TRBJ1-1 and V is TRBV30, with 7 bases matching TRBD1. After removal of 5 bases from V and 7 bases from J, the junction contained 4 bases not matched to a gene. Germline assignment: CDR1 GTSNPN and CDR2 SVGIG (reference sequence). CDR3 size: 11 residues.

J is TRBJ2-1 and V is TRBV24-1, with 7 bases lining up with TRBD2. The CDR3 loop spans 16 amino acids. Germline V CDR1 and CDR2: KGHDR, SFDVKD. V trimming: 12 bases; J trimming: 6 bases; junction bases outside the gene matches: 19. The CDR3 DNA follows: TGTGCCCGGGGATGGACTAGGGGAGGCGGCACCAATGAGCAGTTCTTC. This sequence encodes CARGWTRGGGTNEQFF.

The chain combines TRBV7-9 with TRBJ1-1, with 7 bases fitting TRBD1. The CDR3 is 16 residues long. Per germline, CDR1 SEHNR and CDR2 FQNEAQ (reference sequence). The J segment lost 4 bases and the V segment lost 2 bases, leaving 10 bases of the junction unmatched. CDR3 loop: CASSLNPRGSSTEAFF. In nucleotides, the CDR3 is TGTGCCAGCAGCTTAAACCCCAGGGGGAGTTCCACTGAAGCTTTCTTT.

The chain couples TRBV4-2 to TRBJ2-7; D might be TRBD1 (6 bases). Trimming cost V 0 bases and J 3 bases, with 12 bases left between them. CDR1 LGHNA and CDR2 YNFKEQ come from the germline V gene. The CDR3 is 15 residues long. The DNA for the CDR3 is TGTGCCAGCAGCCAAGAACAGGGCGACCTCTACGAGCAGTACTTC. Amino acid sequence: CASSQEQGDLYEQYF.

The V call is TRBV5-1, the J call TRBJ1-6, with 8 bases identical to TRBD1. Losses at the gene ends were 0 bases for V and 6 bases for J; bases not matched to a gene: 2. This CDR3 contains 15 residues. CDR1 SGHRS and CDR2 YFSETQ come from the germline V gene. The CDR3 region has the DNA TGCGCCAGCAGCTTGGCAGGGGGCGGTAATTCACCCCTCCACTTT. This codes for CASSLAGGGNSPLHF.

The chain combines TRBV3-1 (or the pseudogene TRBV3-2) with TRBJ2-2; D uncertain. The CDR3 spans 16 residues. V was shortened by 6 bases and J by 5 bases, with 19 bases between the two germline ends. CDR1 LGHDT and CDR2 YNNKEL come from the germline V gene (reference sequence). The CDR3 here is CASSPPLIASTGELFF. In nucleotides, the CDR3 is TGTGCCAGCAGTCCACCCCTCATCGCGTCAACCGGGGAGCTGTTTTTT.

The V call is TRBV5-1, the J call TRBJ2-2; 7 nucleotides agree with TRBD1. The germline CDR1 and CDR2 sequences are SGHRS and YFSETQ. The junction had 4 bases not matched to a gene; V was cut back by 4 bases and J by 1 base. The CDR3 has 15 residues. The DNA of the CDR3 is TGCGCCAGCAGCATCCGGGACAGGAACACCGGGGAGCTGTTTTTT. Encoded protein: CASSIRDRNTGELFF.

This clone was seen a single time. V and J are TRBV2 and TRBJ2-1; 13 bases fit TRBD2. Losses at the gene ends were 3 bases for V and 6 bases for J; bases not matched to a gene: 5. This CDR3 has 16 residues. The germline gives CDR1 SNHLY, CDR2 FYNNEI. CDR3 nucleotide sequence: TGTGCCAGCAGTGATGGGGGACTAGCGGGGACCAATGAGCAGTTCTTC. Translated: CASSDGGLAGTNEQFF.

The chain has TRBV5-6 and TRBJ2-3; 7 bases agree with TRBD1. The CDR3 has 16 amino acids. CDR1 and CDR2 from the germline V gene are SGHDT and YYEEEE. With 4 bases clipped from V and 6 bases from J, the junction kept 14 bases outside the gene matches. Here the CDR3 reads CASSPRPRQGSDTQYF. The CDR3 DNA is TGTGCCAGCAGCCCCCGTCCAAGACAGGGTTCGGATACGCAGTATTTT.

The genes are TRBV12-3 or TRBV12-4 and TRBJ2-1; a weak D match, TRBD2 (7 bases). The ends were cut back, 3 bases at V and 10 bases at J, with 13 bases in the middle. CDR3 size: 13 residues. In nucleotides, the CDR3 is TGTGCCAGCAGTTTTAACAGGGAGGGGGAGCAGTTCTTC. Protein product: CASSFNREGEQFF.

CDR3 nucleotide sequence: TGTGCCACCAGCAGAGACGGACAGATAGGCGAGCAGTACTTC. This encodes CATSRDGQIGEQYF. This rearrangement joins TRBV15 to TRBJ2-7, with D perhaps TRBD1 (6 bases). CDR1 is LNHNV, CDR2 YYDKDF, per germline (reference sequence). There are 14 residues in the CDR3. V was clipped by 0 bases and J by 6 bases, with 12 bases between them.